This is a list of T cell receptor beta chains from one sample in a study of blood T cell repertoires in COVID-19. Measured with immunoSEQ multiplex PCR; TCRdb has only the in-frame clones, and not every one. This table holds under 300,000 clones, roughly 80% found once. Sequenced input: peripheral blood. The receptors were gathered from a woman between 35 and 50 years old with active or convalescent COVID-19. CDR3s include the opening cysteine and the closing phenylalanine or tryptophan. The D gene is left open where the match is weak. Not every row has a clone size; where given, it reads once, few, many or a size class.

J,V,D,size,DNA,CDR3
TRBJ1-1,TRBV14,-,-,TGTGCCAGCACCCCAACGGGTACTGAAGCTTTCTTT,CASTPTGTEAFF
TRBJ2-7,TRBV12-3/TRBV12-4,TRBD1,-,TGTGCCAGCAGTCGGGACAGGGGGACCGAGCAGTACTTC,CASSRDRGTEQYF
TRBJ2-2,TRBV2,TRBD1,-,TGTGCCAGCAGTCGACAGGGGGCGGCGGACACCGGGGAGCTGTTTTTT,CASSRQGAADTGELFF
TRBJ2-5,TRBV27,TRBD2,-,TGTGCCAGCAGTTTGTCCGACCTAGCGGGGGGTGTAGAGACCCAGTACTTC,CASSLSDLAGGVETQYF
TRBJ1-3,TRBV3-1/TRBV3-2,-,-,TGTGCCAGCAGCCAGGGACTTCTCTCTGGAAACACCATATATTTT,CASSQGLLSGNTIYF
TRBJ2-2,TRBV11-3,-,-,TGTGCCAGCAGCCCCCAAACCGGGGAGCTGTTTTTT,CASSPQTGELFF
TRBJ1-5,TRBV10-2,-,few,TGCGCCAGCAGTTCCGACGGGAGTCAGTATCAGCCCCAGCATTTT,CASSSDGSQYQPQHF
TRBJ1-3,TRBV4-1,-,-,TGCGCCAGCAGCCAAGCTAACCTGGGGGGGTCTGGAAACACCATATATTTT,CASSQANLGGSGNTIYF
TRBJ1-2,TRBV2,-,few,TGTGCCAGGGTGGAGGCGGGGAATGGCTATGGCTACACCTTC,CARVEAGNGYGYTF
TRBJ2-7,TRBV9,TRBD1,-,TGTGCCAGCAGCGCTACCGGGACAGGGATGAACGAGCAGTACTTC,CASSATGTGMNEQYF
TRBJ2-1,TRBV7-6,TRBD1,many,TGTGCCAGCAGCCACCCAGGGGGCGCGGGGAATGAGCAGTTCTTC,CASSHPGGAGNEQFF
TRBJ1-6,TRBV5-1,-,-,TGCGCCAGCAGCCTCGGGGGGATTAAGACCTATAATTCACCCCTCCACTTT,CASSLGGIKTYNSPLHF
TRBJ2-7,TRBV7-3,-,-,TGTGCCAGCAGCTTCGACGCGGGGTCCTACGAGCAGTACTTC,CASSFDAGSYEQYF
TRBJ1-2,TRBV7-9,-,-,TGTGCCAGCACCACCGCTGGGCTTGGCTACACCTTC,CASTTAGLGYTF
TRBJ1-5,TRBV28,TRBD1,few,TGTGCCAGCAGTCGGACAGGGGAGTTGCAGCCCCAGCATTTT,CASSRTGELQPQHF
TRBJ1-1,TRBV7-2,TRBD1,-,TGTGCCAGCAGCTTCCTGGGACAGGCCAGGGCTGAAGCTTTCTTT,CASSFLGQARAEAFF
TRBJ1-6,TRBV14,TRBD1,few,TGTGCCAGCAGCCAAGTCACGGGGACAGCTAATTCACCCCTCCACTTT,CASSQVTGTANSPLHF
TRBJ2-5,TRBV5-4,-,-,TGTGCCAGCAGCTTGGCCTTGGCTCAAGAGACCCAGTACTTC,CASSLALAQETQYF
TRBJ1-2,TRBV27,TRBD1,-,TGTGCCAGCAGGGGTGACAGGGGGAACTATGGCTACACCTTC,CASRGDRGNYGYTF
TRBJ2-3,TRBV7-3,TRBD2,once,TGTGCCAGCAGCAGGACTAGCGGGGGGGCAGATACGCAGTATTTT,CASSRTSGGADTQYF
TRBJ1-1,TRBV14,TRBD1,-,TGTGCCAGCAGCCAAGGGTACAGGGGGACTGAAGCTTTCTTT,CASSQGYRGTEAFF
TRBJ2-3,TRBV15,-,-,TGTGCCACCAGCAGAGATCTCCTAGTTGGAGATACGCAGTATTTT,CATSRDLLVGDTQYF
TRBJ1-5,TRBV2,-,-,TGTGCCACTCCCGGCCTGAAGCCGAGGCTAGAGTCTGATAGCAATCAGCCCCAGCATTTT,CATPGLKPRLESDSNQPQHF
TRBJ1-2,TRBV5-6,-,-,TGTGCCAGCAGGGTTTTACAGGAGCCGACTAACTATGGCTACACCTTC,CASRVLQEPTNYGYTF
TRBJ1-4,TRBV4-1,TRBD1,once,TGCGCCAGCAGCCCTCAGGGGGCGGCTAATGAAAAACTGTTTTTT,CASSPQGAANEKLFF
TRBJ2-1,TRBV6-5,TRBD1,-,TGTGCCAGCAAGGGACAGGGGTACAATGAGCAGTTCTTC,CASKGQGYNEQFF
TRBJ2-2,TRBV27,-,once,TGTGCCAGCAGCTCCTACTCCCCAGGCGCGAACACCGGGGAGCTGTTTTTT,CASSSYSPGANTGELFF
TRBJ2-1,TRBV4-2,TRBD2,-,TGTGCCAGCAGCCAAGATCCCAGACTAGCGGGCACCTACAATGAGCAGTTCTTC,CASSQDPRLAGTYNEQFF
TRBJ2-1,TRBV29-1,-,-,TGCAGCGCCGGAGAGTCAAATTCCAATGAGCAGTTCTTC,CSAGESNSNEQFF
TRBJ1-3,TRBV5-1,-,-,TGCGCCAGCAGCTTGGGGACAGTCTCTGGAAACACCATATATTTT,CASSLGTVSGNTIYF
TRBJ2-1,TRBV18,TRBD2,few,TGTGCCAGCTCACCCACTAGCGGGGTCAATGAGCAGTTCTTC,CASSPTSGVNEQFF
TRBJ2-5,TRBV2,-,-,TGTGCCATTGGAGGGAGCACCTTCCGGACCCAGTACTTC,CAIGGSTFRTQYF
TRBJ1-6,TRBV7-9,TRBD1,once,TGTGCCAGCAGCGCTCCAGGACAGGGAAAATCACCCCTCCACTTT,CASSAPGQGKSPLHF
TRBJ2-3,TRBV7-8,-,once,TGTGCCAGCAGCTTTACCGGGGGAAGCACAGATACGCAGTATTTT,CASSFTGGSTDTQYF
TRBJ1-4,TRBV5-6,-,once,TGTGCCAGCAGCTTGGTCAGGAATGAAAAACTGTTTTTT,CASSLVRNEKLFF
TRBJ1-4,TRBV19,-,-,TGTGCCAGTAGTATTTACAGGGCTTCTAATGAAAAACTGTTTTTT,CASSIYRASNEKLFF
TRBJ2-7,TRBV5-1,TRBD1,-,TGCGCCAGCAGCTTTCGGGGGGACAGGGAGGAGCAGTACTTC,CASSFRGDREEQYF
TRBJ1-1,TRBV5-1,-,-,TGCGCCAGCAGCTTGATTTTTCGGGAGGACACTGAAGCTTTCTTT,CASSLIFREDTEAFF
TRBJ2-5,TRBV7-6,TRBD1,once,TGTGCCAGCAGCGTTACGGGACAGGGAGAGACCCAGTACTTC,CASSVTGQGETQYF
TRBJ1-5,TRBV28,-,-,TGTGCCAGCAGTTTGGATGGGAGCAGACGAACCGGTCAGCCCCAGCATTTT,CASSLDGSRRTGQPQHF
TRBJ2-2,TRBV15,TRBD1,-,TGTGCCACCAGCAGGAACAGGGGGACCGGGGAGCTGTTTTTT,CATSRNRGTGELFF
TRBJ1-2,TRBV2,-,few,TGTGCCAGCAGTATCCTCAGGGGAGATGGCTACACCTTC,CASSILRGDGYTF
TRBJ2-7,TRBV30,-,few,TGTGCCTGGAGTGGACAGGACGAGCAGTACTTC,CAWSGQDEQYF
TRBJ2-1,TRBV11-2,TRBD2,-,TGTGCCAGCAGCCCGAGGACTAGCGGGGGATACAATGAGCAGTTCTTC,CASSPRTSGGYNEQFF
TRBJ2-1,TRBV28,TRBD2,-,TGTGCCAGCAGTTTATCCCGGGGGGGCCTTAATGAGCAGTTCTTC,CASSLSRGGLNEQFF
TRBJ2-3,TRBV10-3,-,-,TGTGCCATCAGCTTACAGGGTTCAGGAGATACGCAGTATTTT,CAISLQGSGDTQYF
TRBJ2-1,TRBV19,-,-,TGTGCCAGTAGCCCGTTTGTGGGGCCTCTCAATGAGCAGTTCTTC,CASSPFVGPLNEQFF
TRBJ1-1,TRBV6-5,-,-,TGTGCCAGCAGTTACAGATCCGGGATTGAAGCTTTCTTT,CASSYRSGIEAFF
TRBJ1-6,TRBV2,-,-,TGTGCCAGCAGTCAGGCCCGCAATTCACCCCTCCACTTT,CASSQARNSPLHF
TRBJ1-1,TRBV2,-,-,TGTGCCAGCAGGAAGGGGGACGGTAACACTGAAGCTTTCTTT,CASRKGDGNTEAFF
TRBJ1-5,TRBV7-2,-,-,TGTGCCAGCAGCTTACGCGGTAATAGGAATCAGCCCCAGCATTTT,CASSLRGNRNQPQHF
TRBJ2-7,TRBV5-5,-,-,TGTGCCAGCAGCTTGACAACAGAAGAGCAGTACTTC,CASSLTTEEQYF
TRBJ1-1,TRBV4-1,-,-,TGCGCCAGCAGCCAAGACTCAGGGAACACTGAAGCTTTCTTT,CASSQDSGNTEAFF
TRBJ2-3,TRBV3-1/TRBV3-2,-,once,TGTGCCAGCAGCCAACTTGATACGCAGTATTTT,CASSQLDTQYF
TRBJ2-7,TRBV30,-,-,TGTGCCTGGAGTGTAAGGGCAGGGTCCTTCTACGAGCAGTACTTC,CAWSVRAGSFYEQYF